Each of the 22 T cell receptor beta chains below was sequenced from the same sample in a study of cytomegalovirus exposure and HLA in healthy donors. With 60 Vbeta and 13 Jbeta primers, the PCR was carried out. Only in-frame clones appear in the TCRdb table, and some are missing; sequencing was by immunoSEQ multiplex PCR. Of roughly 130,000 clones listed, 65% to 75% are singletons. The sample consisted of PBMCs. These receptor sequences come from a middle-aged man in good health and CMV-seropositive.

This chain joins TRBV6-5 and TRBJ1-1; no firm D call. Germline CDR1 and CDR2: MNHEY and SVGAGI. V was trimmed by 0 bases and J by 0 bases, leaving 5 bases between them. The CDR3 covers 14 residues. This CDR3 reads CASSYSRLNTEAFF. The CDR3 nucleotides read TGTGCCAGCAGTTACTCGAGGCTGAACACTGAAGCTTTCTTT.

The chain joins TRBV7-6 to TRBJ1-1; D is ambiguous. V was trimmed by 5 bases and J by 0 bases, leaving 7 bases between them. The CDR3 covers 13 residues. Germline V gene sequence: CDR1 SGHVS, CDR2 FNYEAQ. In DNA form, the CDR3 reads TGTGCCAGCAGCCCCCGGTTGAACACTGAAGCTTTCTTT. It translates to CASSPRLNTEAFF.

The chain has TRBV7-8 and TRBJ2-2, with D perhaps matching TRBD2 (5 bases). The germline CDR1 and CDR2 sequences are SGHVS and FQNEAQ. The CDR3 is 13 residues long. Trimming pared 8 bases from V and 0 bases from J, leaving 7 bases between. The CDR3 DNA follows: TGTGCCAGCTCGGGGTCGAACACCGGGGAGCTGTTTTTT. Amino acids: CASSGSNTGELFF. Variable domain in full (rest from reference TRBV7-8 and TRBJ2-2): GAGVSQSPRYKVAKRGQDVALRCDPISGHVSLFWYQQALGQGPEFLTYFQNEAQLDKSGLPSDRFFAERPEGSVSTLKIQRTQQEDSAVYLCASSGSNTGELFFGEGSRLTVL.

V is TRBV6-1 and J is TRBJ2-7, with 7 bases matching TRBD1. The CDR3 is 15 residues long. Germline CDR1 is MNHNS and CDR2 is SASEGT. Germline trimming cut 0 bases from V and 6 bases from J; bases unmatched to any gene: 8. The chain's CDR3 is CASSEAPTGNGEQYF. DNA of the CDR3: TGTGCCAGCAGTGAAGCGCCGACAGGGAATGGCGAGCAGTACTTC.

The gene calls are TRBV28 and TRBJ1-2; 8 bases map to TRBD1. CDR1 is MDHEN and CDR2 is SYDVKM in the germline V gene. The CDR3 consists of 16 residues. V gave up 4 bases and J gave up 2 bases; unmatched junction bases: 9. In DNA form, the CDR3 reads TGTGCCAGCAGTTGGAGGACAGGGTTTAAAAACTATGGCTACACCTTC. Amino acids: CASSWRTGFKNYGYTF.

This chain uses TRBV29-1 with TRBJ2-1, with 12 bases fitting TRBD2. CDR3 size: 14 residues. V lost 7 bases and J lost 4; bases outside the gene matches: 5. Germline V gene sequence: CDR1 SQVTM, CDR2 ANQGSEA. In nucleotides, the CDR3 is TGCAGCGCCCAACTAGCGGGGGGTTACAATGAGCAGTTCTTC. This codes for CSAQLAGGYNEQFF.

This clone was found a few times. The chain combines TRBV30 with TRBJ1-1, with 8 bases that match TRBD1. With V trimmed by 2 bases and J by 4 bases, 3 bases remained unmatched. The CDR3 contains 13 residues. Per the germline V gene, CDR1 is GTSNPN and CDR2 is SVGIG (reference sequence). Here the CDR3 reads CAWSKTGATEAFF. The CDR3 coding sequence is TGTGCCTGGAGTAAGACAGGGGCCACTGAAGCTTTCTTT.

The rearrangement joins TRBV29-1 to TRBJ2-5; tentatively, D is TRBD1 (6 bases). The J call could be wrong; TRBJ2-7 is a better fit for the DNA end. The germline V gene encodes CDR1 SQVTM and CDR2 ANQGSEA. CDR3 length: 13 amino acids. CDR3 sequence (DNA): TGCAGCGTTGCCACAGGGTCCTCCTACGAGCAGTACTTC. Protein: CSVATGSSYEQYF.

V gene TRBV7-2 combines with J gene TRBJ2-7; D may be TRBD1 (7 bases). The CDR3 runs 15 residues. The germline gives CDR1 SGHTA, CDR2 FQGNSA. V lost 5 bases, J lost 2 bases, and 16 bases lay in between. The CDR3 region has the DNA TGTGCCAGCAGCCCACTACAGGGGACTCCCTACGAGCAGTACTTC. This sequence encodes CASSPLQGTPYEQYF.

The rearrangement uses TRBV28 and TRBJ2-4; no firm D call. Trimming stripped 2 bases from V and 0 bases from J, with 5 bases between. The CDR3 covers 14 residues. Per germline, CDR1 MDHEN and CDR2 SYDVKM. As DNA, the CDR3 is TGTGCCAGCAGTTTAATGGCAGCCAAAAACATTCAGTACTTC. Its protein product is CASSLMAAKNIQYF.

V usage is TRBV19 and J usage is TRBJ1-5; 8 nucleotides align to TRBD1. Germline V gene sequence: CDR1 LNHDA, CDR2 SQIVND (reference sequence). V lost 4 bases and J lost 4; bases outside the gene matches: 6. This CDR3 region has 15 residues. The chain's CDR3 is CASSTSGQVNQPQHF. In DNA form, the CDR3 reads TGTGCCAGTAGTACCTCGGGACAGGTTAATCAGCCCCAGCATTTT.

This clone was counted between two and nine times. The chain couples TRBV7-6 to TRBJ2-5; unclear D gene. V dropped 1 base and J dropped 5 bases, with 8 bases sitting between them. CDR3 length equals 13 residues. Germline loops: CDR1 SGHVS, CDR2 FNYEAQ. This chain's CDR3 is CASSLVLRETQYF. DNA of the CDR3: TGTGCCAGCAGCTTAGTGTTGAGGGAGACCCAGTACTTC. Full variable domain (outside the CDR3, taken from reference TRBV7-6 and TRBJ2-5): GAGVSQSPRYKVTKRGQDVALRCDPISGHVSLYWYRQALGQGPEFLTYFNYEAQQDKSGLPNDRFSAERPEGSISTLTIQRTEQRDSAMYRCASSLVLRETQYFGPGTRLLVL.

V is TRBV7-6 and J is TRBJ2-7, with 7 nucleotides matching TRBD2. The V segment lost 5 bases and the J segment 2 bases; nucleotides outside the gene matches: 15. Germline assignment: CDR1 SGHVS and CDR2 FNYEAQ. CDR3 length: 17 residues. CDR3 nucleotides: TGTGCCAGCAGCCCCCTTTCGGGGGGAGGCATTCCCTACGAGCAGTACTTC. It yields the protein CASSPLSGGGIPYEQYF.

This clone was found a few times. J is TRBJ2-1 and V is TRBV2, with TRBD1 matching 12 bases. This CDR3 is built from 19 residues. Germline trimming cut 5 bases from V and 0 bases from J; bases unmatched to any gene: 11. Germline CDR1 reads SNHLY; CDR2 reads FYNNEI. The CDR3 protein is CASSSNPGQGASSYNEQFF. For the CDR3, the DNA is TGTGCCAGCAGTTCAAATCCGGGACAGGGGGCGAGCTCCTACAATGAGCAGTTCTTC.

The rearrangement uses TRBV6-6 and TRBJ1-2; 8 nucleotides align to TRBD1. Looked up from germline, CDR1 is MNHNY and CDR2 is SVGAGI (reference sequence). After removal of 4 bases from V and 4 bases from J, the junction contained 2 bases not matched to a gene. The length of the CDR3 is 13 residues. The CDR3 region is CASSFGQGYGYTF. The CDR3 coding sequence is TGTGCCAGCAGTTTCGGACAGGGCTATGGCTACACCTTC.

The V call is TRBV10-3, the J call TRBJ2-7; 14 nucleotides match TRBD2. V lost 3 bases and J lost 12; bases outside the gene matches: 10. The V gene's germline CDR1 is ENHRY and CDR2 SYGVKD. The CDR3 has 15 residues. The CDR3 region is CAISDYVTSGRAVYF. In DNA form, the CDR3 reads TGTGCCATCAGTGATTACGTGACTAGCGGGAGGGCCGTGTACTTC.

V usage is TRBV27 and J usage is TRBJ2-3, with 10 nucleotides matching TRBD1. There are 15 residues in the CDR3. In germline, CDR1 is MNHEY, CDR2 SMNVEV (reference sequence). V shed 6 bases and J 4 bases; nucleotides not matched to a gene: 7. For the CDR3, the DNA is TGTGCCAGCAGCGGGACAGGGGTGGTCCCAGATACGCAGTATTTT. It codes for CASSGTGVVPDTQYF.

The V gene is TRBV27, the J gene TRBJ1-4; the match to TRBD1 covers 7 bases. V lost 7 bases and J lost 7; bases outside the gene matches: 9. This CDR3 spans 14 amino acids. CDR1 and CDR2 (germline): MNHEY, SMNVEV (reference sequence). As DNA, the CDR3 is TGTGCCAGCACCGGACAGGCATCTGGTGAAAAACTGTTTTTT. This sequence encodes CASTGQASGEKLFF.

This clone was recorded a few times. V is TRBV27 and J is TRBJ1-5; D unresolved. Trimming took off 3 bases at V and 0 bases at J, with 6 bases between the two ends. The CDR3 loop spans 14 amino acids. The V gene's germline CDR1 is MNHEY and CDR2 SMNVEV (reference sequence). The DNA of the CDR3 is TGTGCCAGCAGTTTGCAGTATAGCAATCAGCCCCAGCATTTT. Protein: CASSLQYSNQPQHF.

This clone has just a few counts. The chain joins TRBV5-1 to TRBJ2-3; 11 nucleotides match TRBD1. V lost 4 bases to trimming and J lost 6 bases; unmatched junction nucleotides: 7. CDR3 length: 15 amino acids. Germline CDR1 SGHRS, CDR2 YFSETQ. The CDR3 DNA follows: TGCGCCAGCAGCATACCCCGGGACAGGGGGGATACGCAGTATTTT. Translating it yields CASSIPRDRGDTQYF.

This rearrangement joins TRBV27 to TRBJ2-7, with D perhaps matching TRBD1 (5 bases). The germline gives CDR1 MNHEY, CDR2 SMNVEV (reference sequence). Trimming stripped 6 bases from V and 6 bases from J, with 18 bases between. There are 14 residues in the CDR3. CDR3 residues: CASSAGQWISEQYF. Here the CDR3 DNA reads TGTGCCAGCAGCGCAGGGCAGTGGATTTCCGAGCAGTACTTC.

The V call is TRBV25-1, the J call TRBJ2-7; TRBD1 aligns across 8 bases. The germline CDR1 and CDR2 sequences are MGHDK and SYGVNS. There are 15 residues in the CDR3. J was trimmed by 6 bases and V by 5 bases; bases with no gene match: 12. The CDR3 DNA is TGTGCCAGCAGTAACTCTGGACAGGGTGGGGCCGAGCAGTACTTC. Protein sequence: CASSNSGQGGAEQYF.